Presented here are 21 T cell receptor beta chains from one specimen sequenced in a study of human T cells and chemical hapten exposure. The time point: patch test 1, 2 weeks after DPC sensitization. Treatment given: therapeutic diphenylcyclopropenone sensitization with weekly scalp DPC. TCRdb passed the RACE reads through MiXCR, listing each CDR3 protein once. This repertoire shows under 450,000 distinct CDR3 sequences, roughly 5% found once; its top ten account for approximately 2.3%. The sample was whole blood, taken in connection with sensitization to the hapten diphenylcyclopropenone (DPC). The receptors shown here come from a woman in her forties or fifties with alopecia areata. Some clones in this sample may be carry-over from other donors' samples.

This clonotype was seen many times. V gene TRBV29-1 combines with J gene TRBJ2-3; 11 nucleotides line up with TRBD2. CDR1 SQVTM and CDR2 ANQGSEA come from the germline V gene. The CDR3 runs 14 residues. The V gene end was trimmed by 6 bases and the J gene end by 2 bases; junction bases not matched to a gene: 4. The CDR3 is CSVRLAGLTDTQYF. CDR3 DNA: TGCAGCGTAAGACTAGCGGGGCTCACAGATACGCAGTATTTT.

The sample holds a few counts of this clonotype. The chain has TRBV6-5 and TRBJ2-1; D unclear. The germline CDR1 and CDR2 sequences are MNHEY and SVGAGI. This CDR3 is 11 amino acids long. The ends were cut back, 4 bases at V and 9 bases at J, with 7 bases in the middle. The CDR3 region is CASSLGIEQFF. CDR3 sequence (DNA): TGTGCCAGCAGTTTAGGCATTGAGCAGTTCTTC.

In its sample, this clonotype was seen many times. This chain connects TRBV10-3 to TRBJ1-2, with 9 bases that match TRBD1. CDR3 length: 12 amino acids. Per germline, CDR1 ENHRY and CDR2 SYGVKD. V trimming: 4 bases; J trimming: 6 bases; junction bases outside the gene matches: 0. CDR3 loop: CAISGTGDGYTF. The CDR3 DNA reads TGTGCCATCAGTGGGACAGGGGATGGCTACACCTTC.

This clonotype has a count of ten or more. The chain couples TRBV29-1 to TRBJ2-3; D might be TRBD1 (6 bases). CDR3 length: 13 residues. The germline CDR1 and CDR2 sequences are SQVTM and ANQGSEA. The ends were cut back, 7 bases at V and 2 bases at J, with 13 bases in the middle. The CDR3 sequence is CSARDIPTDTQYF. The CDR3 DNA reads as TGCAGCGCCCGGGACATTCCCACAGATACGCAGTATTTT.

The chain couples TRBV25-1 to TRBJ1-5, with a tentative D call TRBD1 (5 bases). This CDR3 comprises 16 residues. Germline V gives CDR1 MGHDK, CDR2 SYGVNS. V was cut by 4 bases and J by 0 bases, with 13 bases left in between. CDR3 residues: CASSVGPRYSNQPQHF. The CDR3 DNA sequence: TGTGCCAGCAGTGTGGGGCCAAGGTATAGCAATCAGCCCCAGCATTTT.

This clonotype was recorded at least ten times. As DNA, the CDR3 is TGTGCCAGCAGTTTTGGGACGGCGAATCAGCCCCAGCATTTT. Translation: CASSFGTANQPQHF. The chain couples TRBV12-3 or TRBV12-4 to TRBJ1-5; possibly TRBD1 for D (5 bases). This CDR3 has 14 residues. V dropped 3 bases and J dropped 4 bases, with 10 bases sitting between them.

The chain is built from TRBV4-3 and TRBJ1-3; 7 positions match TRBD1. CDR1 and CDR2 from the germline V gene are LGHNA and YSLEER. V trimming: 1 base; J trimming: 3 bases; junction bases outside the gene matches: 6. The CDR3 is 16 residues long. The CDR3: CASSQGEGGSGNTIYF. The CDR3 bases are TGCGCCAGCAGCCAAGGCGAAGGGGGCAGTGGAAACACCATATATTTT.

This clonotype was seen repeatedly, ten times or more. The genes are TRBV5-1 and TRBJ2-7, with 7 bases that match TRBD1. The CDR3 totals 12 residues. Trimming at V came to 5 bases and at J to 5 bases, leaving 4 bases not matched to a gene. CDR1 and CDR2 from the germline V gene are SGHRS and YFSETQ. The CDR3 reads CASSYDRDEQYF. The CDR3, as DNA: TGCGCCAGCAGTTACGACAGGGACGAGCAGTACTTC.

Ten or more counts support this clonotype. The chain uses TRBV7-9 and TRBJ2-3; 15 nucleotides match TRBD2. V shed 6 bases and J 0 bases; nucleotides not matched to a gene: 10. In germline, CDR1 is SEHNR, CDR2 FQNEAQ (reference sequence). The CDR3 is made up of 19 amino acids. The CDR3: CASRAGLAGGPASTDTQYF. For the CDR3, the DNA is TGTGCCAGCAGGGCGGGACTAGCGGGGGGTCCCGCTAGCACAGATACGCAGTATTTT.

This clonotype was seen at least ten times. The chain recombines TRBV29-1 with TRBJ2-3, with D perhaps TRBD2 (6 bases). This CDR3 has 13 residues. V gave up 3 bases and J gave up 6 bases, with 13 bases separating them. Germline values: CDR1 SQVTM, CDR2 ANQGSEA. The chain's CDR3 is CSVEGGSIDTQYF. The CDR3 region has the DNA TGCAGCGTTGAGGGGGGTTCGATTGATACGCAGTATTTT.

The table lists this clonotype with a few counts. V usage is TRBV5-1 and J usage is TRBJ2-3; 8 positions match TRBD1. The CDR3 runs to 15 residues. Germline lookup yields CDR1 SGHRS and CDR2 YFSETQ. The ends lost 7 bases at V and 5 bases at J; junction bases unmatched: 12. CDR3 sequence reads: CASGGRGQEGDTQYF. CDR3 sequence (DNA): TGCGCCAGCGGGGGAAGGGGACAGGAGGGAGATACGCAGTATTTT.

Ten or more counts support this clonotype. V is TRBV3-1 and J is TRBJ2-1; 9 bases align to TRBD2. CDR3 length: 16 residues. Germline V CDR1 and CDR2: LGHDT, YNNKEL (reference sequence). J gave up 6 bases and V 3 bases, and 9 bases lay outside the gene matches. CDR3 in amino acids: CASSHALGLASNEQFF. DNA for the CDR3: TGTGCCAGCAGCCACGCTCTAGGACTAGCGAGCAATGAGCAGTTCTTC.

At least ten counts were recorded for this clonotype. The genes are TRBV6-2 or TRBV6-3 and TRBJ1-1; D is undetermined. This CDR3 region has 11 residues. Germline CDR1 and CDR2: MNHEY and SVGEGT. Trimming removed 6 bases from V and 4 bases from J, with 6 bases in between. The DNA for the CDR3 is TGTGCCAGCAGCTCACCCACTGAAGCTTTCTTT. It encodes CASSSPTEAFF.

This clonotype was recorded at least ten times. The chain carries TRBV9 and TRBJ1-5, with 8 positions matching TRBD1. The V and J ends lost 2 bases and 7 bases, in that order; junction bases with no gene match: 2. The CDR3 extends over 13 amino acids. Per the germline V gene, CDR1 is SGDLS and CDR2 is YYNGEE. Written as DNA, the CDR3 is TGTGCCAGCAGCGTTGGACAGGGCCAGCCCCAGCATTTT. As protein: CASSVGQGQPQHF.

This clonotype was seen more than once but under ten times. The gene calls are TRBV7-9 and TRBJ1-4; unclear D gene. The CDR3 is 14 residues long. Deletions cut 1 base from V and 10 bases from J, with 13 bases between. Germline-derived CDR1 and CDR2 are SEHNR and FQNEAQ (reference sequence). The CDR3: CASSLDRRSGKLFF. Written as DNA, the CDR3 is TGTGCCAGCAGCTTAGATAGGCGTTCGGGAAAACTGTTTTTT. The full variable domain, rest sourced from reference TRBV7-9 and TRBJ1-4, is DTGVSQNPRHKITKRGQNVTFRCDPISEHNRLYWYRQTLGQGPEFLTYFQNEAQLEKSRLLSDRFSAERPKGSFSTLEIQRTEQGDSAMYLCASSLDRRSGKLFFGSGTQLSVL.

This chain uses TRBV12-3 or TRBV12-4 with TRBJ2-2; D call uncertain. Trimming took off 1 base at V and 6 bases at J, with 6 bases between the two ends. The CDR3 length is 13 residues. This CDR3 reads CASSLVSSGELFF. In nucleotides, the CDR3 is TGTGCCAGCAGTTTAGTGAGCTCCGGGGAGCTGTTTTTT.

The chain links TRBV5-1 to TRBJ1-4, with 11 bases aligning to TRBD1. The CDR3 spans 15 residues. Looked up from germline, CDR1 is SGHRS and CDR2 is YFSETQ. V dropped 7 bases and J dropped 0; count of bases not matched to a gene: 2. CDR3 amino acids: CASRGQGATNEKLFF. The CDR3, as DNA: TGCGCCAGCCGGGGACAGGGGGCAACTAATGAAAAACTGTTTTTT.

The chain employs TRBV4-3 and TRBJ1-1; D uncertain. Trimming stripped 0 bases from V and 1 base from J, with 12 bases between. Germline V gene data show CDR1 as LGHNA and CDR2 as YSLEER. The CDR3 has 16 amino acids. The chain's CDR3 is CASSQEWTGKNTEAFF. In DNA form, the CDR3 reads TGCGCCAGCAGCCAAGAGTGGACGGGGAAGAACACTGAAGCTTTCTTT.

This clonotype was observed many times. The V gene is TRBV29-1, the J gene TRBJ2-7; D may match TRBD1 or TRBD2 (5 bases each). CDR3 size: 13 residues. V lost 3 bases, J lost 1 base, and 10 bases lay in between. Germline V gene data show CDR1 as SQVTM and CDR2 as ANQGSEA. The DNA of the CDR3 is TGCAGCGTTGAGGGGGAGTCTTCCTACGAGCAGTACTTC. It is translated as CSVEGESSYEQYF.

The rearrangement joins TRBV5-1 to TRBJ2-1; TRBD2 matches 13 bases. The V gene's germline CDR1 is SGHRS and CDR2 YFSETQ. The CDR3 length is 15 residues. V lost 5 bases to trimming and J lost 6 bases; unmatched junction nucleotides: 5. The DNA of the CDR3 is TGCGCCAGCAGTACTAGCGGGGGGGCTGGCAATGAGCAGTTCTTC. Translated, it gives CASSTSGGAGNEQFF.

This clonotype was picked up many times. The rearrangement links TRBV10-3 to TRBJ2-1, with a weak D call TRBD2 (6 bases). Germline-derived CDR1 and CDR2 are ENHRY and SYGVKD. The CDR3 loop spans 15 amino acids. The ends were cut back, 4 bases at V and 5 bases at J, with 15 bases in the middle. In DNA form, the CDR3 reads TGTGCCATCAGTGGGTTAGCGGACCCTGACAATGAGCAGTTCTTC. It is translated as CAISGLADPDNEQFF.